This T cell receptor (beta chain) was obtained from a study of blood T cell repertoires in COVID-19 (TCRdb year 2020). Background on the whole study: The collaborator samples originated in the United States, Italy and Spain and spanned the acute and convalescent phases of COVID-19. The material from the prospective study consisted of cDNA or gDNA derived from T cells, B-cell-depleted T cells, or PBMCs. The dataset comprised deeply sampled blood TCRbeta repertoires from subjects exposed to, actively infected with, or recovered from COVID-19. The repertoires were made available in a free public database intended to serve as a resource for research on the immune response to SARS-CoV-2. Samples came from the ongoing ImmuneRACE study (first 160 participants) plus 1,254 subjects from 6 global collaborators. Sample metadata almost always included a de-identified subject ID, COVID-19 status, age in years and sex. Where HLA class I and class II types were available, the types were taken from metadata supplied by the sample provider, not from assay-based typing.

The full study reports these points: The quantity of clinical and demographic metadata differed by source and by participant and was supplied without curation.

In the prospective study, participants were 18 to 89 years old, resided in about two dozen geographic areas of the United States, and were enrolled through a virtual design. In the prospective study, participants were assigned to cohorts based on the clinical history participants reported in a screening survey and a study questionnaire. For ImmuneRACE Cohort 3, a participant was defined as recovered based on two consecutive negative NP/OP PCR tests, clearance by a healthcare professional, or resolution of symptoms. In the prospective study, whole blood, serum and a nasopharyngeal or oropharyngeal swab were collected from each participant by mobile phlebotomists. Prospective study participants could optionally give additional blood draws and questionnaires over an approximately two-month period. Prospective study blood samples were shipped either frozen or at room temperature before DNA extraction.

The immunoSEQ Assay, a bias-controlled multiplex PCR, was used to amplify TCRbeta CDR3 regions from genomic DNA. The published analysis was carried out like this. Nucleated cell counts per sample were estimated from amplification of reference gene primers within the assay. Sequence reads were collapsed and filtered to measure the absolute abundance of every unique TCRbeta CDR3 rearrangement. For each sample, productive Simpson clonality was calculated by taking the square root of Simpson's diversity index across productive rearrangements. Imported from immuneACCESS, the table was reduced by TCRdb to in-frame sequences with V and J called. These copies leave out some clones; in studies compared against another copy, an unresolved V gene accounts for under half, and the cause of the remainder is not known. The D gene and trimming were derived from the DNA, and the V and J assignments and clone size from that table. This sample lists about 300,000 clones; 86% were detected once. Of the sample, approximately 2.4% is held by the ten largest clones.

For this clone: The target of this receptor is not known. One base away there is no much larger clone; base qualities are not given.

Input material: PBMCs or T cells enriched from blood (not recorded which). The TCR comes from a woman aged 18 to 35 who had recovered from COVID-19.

CDR3 loop: CASSVGGGSKTQYF. Here is the DNA: TGTGCCAGCAGCGTAGGTGGGGGGTCGAAGACCCAGTACTTC. The chain was built from TRBV9 and TRBJ2-5; a weak D assignment points to TRBD2 (6 bases agree). The CDR1 and CDR2 encoded by the germline V gene are SGDLS and YYNGEE. Between the V and J ends, shortened by 0 bases and 6 bases respectively, the junction contains 12 bases. The CDR3, from cysteine to phenylalanine, totals 14 residues. Left in the record is the CDR3 DNA by itself, 42 bases read in frame from the first base. The CDR3, completed at both ends by the reference TRBV9 and TRBJ2-5 genes, gives the full variable domain DSGVTQTPKHLITATGQRVTLRCSPRSGDLSVYWYQQSLDQGLQFLIQYYNGEERAKGNILERFSAQQFPDLHSELNLSSLELGDSALYFCASSVGGGSKTQYFGPGTRLLVL.